The entry that follows covers one TCR beta chain sequence. Its antigen is unidentified. This entry is derived from a study of cytomegalovirus exposure and HLA in healthy donors. Study-wide background: Earlier findings included approximately 120 million unique TCR beta sequences obtained from 150 million to 200 million T cells. Out of 350 to 400 genotyped donors, about 76% belonged to the Caucasian-associated ancestry cluster. General study findings and limits: In vitro, a few CMV-associated chains proved specific for CMV antigens. Evidence from a later analysis indicated that most CMV-associated TCR beta chains looked HLA-restricted.

Germline values: CDR1 ENHRY, CDR2 SYGVKD. Between the trimmed V and J ends, which lost 0 bases and 6 bases, there was a span of 11 bases. This CDR3 has 14 residues. Vbeta (60) and Jbeta (13) primers were used in the PCR. Only in-frame clones appear in the TCRdb table, and some are missing; sequencing was by immunoSEQ multiplex PCR. Of about 180,000 clones detected, more than 75% appear once; the ten largest clones hold 2% to 3%. The sequenced sample was PBMCs. The receptor was derived from a woman in her 30s in good health and CMV-seropositive. The rearrangement joins TRBV10-3 to TRBJ1-1; no reliable D call. Here the CDR3 reads CAISESATNPEAFF. The CDR3 nucleotides read TGTGCCATCAGTGAGTCGGCCACCAACCCTGAAGCTTTCTTT.